The rows below give T cell receptor beta chains drawn from one sample of a study of blood T cell repertoires in COVID-19. Only in-frame clones appear in the TCRdb table, and some are missing; sequencing was by immunoSEQ multiplex PCR. The table shows some 73,000 clones, with over 65% occurring only once. Source material: peripheral blood. The receptors were sampled from a woman aged 55-70 years with acute or convalescent COVID-19. The CDR3 runs from the conserved cysteine through the conserved F or W. The order of the fields is J gene, V gene, D gene, CDR3 protein. D genes are given only for firm matches.

j_call: TRBJ2-2; v_call: TRBV24-1; d_call: TRBD1; cdr3_aa: CATSDPRGRTGELFF
j_call: TRBJ2-7; v_call: TRBV12-3/TRBV12-4; d_call: TRBD1; cdr3_aa: CASSLAGGYEQYF
j_call: TRBJ2-3; v_call: TRBV7-9; d_call: TRBD2; cdr3_aa: CASSFGLAGATDTQYF
j_call: TRBJ2-1; v_call: TRBV29-1; d_call: TRBD2; cdr3_aa: CSVARDYSLYARNEQFF
j_call: TRBJ2-7; v_call: TRBV10-2; d_call: NA; cdr3_aa: CASKREKSAYEQYF
j_call: TRBJ2-5; v_call: TRBV7-6; d_call: NA; cdr3_aa: CASTWLAQETQYF
j_call: TRBJ1-2; v_call: TRBV18; d_call: TRBD1; cdr3_aa: CASSQRTGGFDYGYTF
j_call: TRBJ1-1; v_call: TRBV5-1; d_call: TRBD1; cdr3_aa: CASSPTGVNTEAFF
j_call: TRBJ2-3; v_call: TRBV5-3; d_call: TRBD2; cdr3_aa: CARSLRTSGSSDTQYF
j_call: TRBJ1-6; v_call: TRBV3-1/TRBV3-2; d_call: TRBD1; cdr3_aa: CASRTGEISPLHF
j_call: TRBJ2-5; v_call: TRBV15; d_call: TRBD2; cdr3_aa: CATSEGGGTEQETQYF
j_call: TRBJ1-6; v_call: TRBV7-9; d_call: TRBD1; cdr3_aa: CASSESTGGEYNSPLHF
j_call: TRBJ1-1; v_call: TRBV18; d_call: NA; cdr3_aa: CASSPQRARGDTEAFF
j_call: TRBJ2-3; v_call: TRBV7-9; d_call: TRBD1; cdr3_aa: CASSPRDRDITDTQYF
j_call: TRBJ1-2; v_call: TRBV28; d_call: NA; cdr3_aa: CASSFLGPGGDQQGGYTF
j_call: TRBJ2-5; v_call: TRBV9; d_call: NA; cdr3_aa: CASSVDPLNSETQYF
j_call: TRBJ2-7; v_call: TRBV2; d_call: NA; cdr3_aa: CASSEQGETYEQYF
j_call: TRBJ1-2; v_call: TRBV3-1/TRBV3-2; d_call: NA; cdr3_aa: CASSQDRRSGGYTF
j_call: TRBJ1-2; v_call: TRBV18; d_call: TRBD1; cdr3_aa: CASSPQTGIEGYTF
j_call: TRBJ2-1; v_call: TRBV27; d_call: NA; cdr3_aa: CASSLGGSYNEQFF
j_call: TRBJ2-1; v_call: TRBV18; d_call: NA; cdr3_aa: CASSADRNNEQFF
j_call: TRBJ2-3; v_call: TRBV24-1; d_call: TRBD2; cdr3_aa: CATSPGRGRGDTQYF
j_call: TRBJ1-1; v_call: TRBV18; d_call: NA; cdr3_aa: CASSPSLDTEAFF
j_call: TRBJ2-1; v_call: TRBV4-1; d_call: NA; cdr3_aa: CASSQLTGRYEQFF
j_call: TRBJ2-5; v_call: TRBV29-1; d_call: TRBD1; cdr3_aa: CSFLGGQGVGTQYF
j_call: TRBJ2-7; v_call: TRBV20-1; d_call: TRBD2; cdr3_aa: CSAQLAREQYF
j_call: TRBJ1-2; v_call: TRBV5-1; d_call: TRBD1; cdr3_aa: CASSLGQGQGGYTF
j_call: TRBJ1-2; v_call: TRBV29-1; d_call: TRBD1; cdr3_aa: CSVEGTGYGGYTF
j_call: TRBJ1-6; v_call: TRBV6-5; d_call: TRBD1; cdr3_aa: CASSYRTGVYNSPLHF
j_call: TRBJ1-1; v_call: TRBV18; d_call: NA; cdr3_aa: CASSPGQLNTEAFF
j_call: TRBJ1-1; v_call: TRBV2; d_call: TRBD1; cdr3_aa: CASSKQGPNTEAFF
j_call: TRBJ1-4; v_call: TRBV4-2; d_call: NA; cdr3_aa: CASSRDINEKLFF
j_call: TRBJ1-1; v_call: TRBV29-1; d_call: TRBD1; cdr3_aa: CSVADRGFTEAFF
j_call: TRBJ1-1; v_call: TRBV20-1; d_call: NA; cdr3_aa: CSVGLNTEAFF
j_call: TRBJ1-2; v_call: TRBV3-1/TRBV3-2; d_call: TRBD1; cdr3_aa: CASSRKGAGYGYTF
j_call: TRBJ2-7; v_call: TRBV7-2; d_call: TRBD1; cdr3_aa: CASSSPTGQGIYEQYF
j_call: TRBJ1-5; v_call: TRBV5-3; d_call: TRBD1; cdr3_aa: CARSLFSGTGNSNQPQHF
j_call: TRBJ2-5; v_call: TRBV20-1; d_call: NA; cdr3_aa: CSAKTTRTQYF
j_call: TRBJ2-1; v_call: TRBV3-1/TRBV3-2; d_call: TRBD2; cdr3_aa: CASSQGGLGLANNEQFF
j_call: TRBJ1-5; v_call: TRBV19; d_call: NA; cdr3_aa: CASSMFAGEQPQHF
j_call: TRBJ1-4; v_call: TRBV11-2; d_call: NA; cdr3_aa: CASSLRPGENEKLFF
j_call: TRBJ2-4; v_call: TRBV18; d_call: NA; cdr3_aa: CASSPPGADRGSKNIQYF
j_call: TRBJ1-3; v_call: TRBV4-1; d_call: NA; cdr3_aa: CASSQDNRGNTIYF
j_call: TRBJ1-2; v_call: TRBV28; d_call: NA; cdr3_aa: CASSWAAGRDNYGYTF
j_call: TRBJ2-7; v_call: TRBV7-3; d_call: TRBD1; cdr3_aa: CASSLGTEASYEQYF
j_call: TRBJ1-2; v_call: TRBV5-1; d_call: NA; cdr3_aa: CASSPGLNYGYTF
j_call: TRBJ2-3; v_call: TRBV20-1; d_call: TRBD2; cdr3_aa: CSASLRGGPLQYF
j_call: TRBJ1-5; v_call: TRBV19; d_call: TRBD1; cdr3_aa: CASSVSGTGNKPQHF
j_call: TRBJ1-1; v_call: TRBV7-8; d_call: NA; cdr3_aa: CASRRGLNTEAFF
j_call: TRBJ1-4; v_call: TRBV7-9; d_call: TRBD1; cdr3_aa: CASSWTGEREKLFF
j_call: TRBJ1-2; v_call: TRBV27; d_call: TRBD1; cdr3_aa: CASSAIFRTGGKSYGYTF
j_call: TRBJ2-7; v_call: TRBV7-9; d_call: TRBD2; cdr3_aa: CASRPTAGGGREQYF
j_call: TRBJ1-1; v_call: TRBV5-1; d_call: TRBD1; cdr3_aa: CASSPGPGGQGMNTEAFF
j_call: TRBJ2-6; v_call: TRBV6-6; d_call: TRBD2; cdr3_aa: CASILGGDNVLTF
j_call: TRBJ1-5; v_call: TRBV18; d_call: NA; cdr3_aa: CASSPISAGWGNQPQHF
j_call: TRBJ1-2; v_call: TRBV6-6; d_call: TRBD1; cdr3_aa: CASSYEGQSYGYTF
j_call: TRBJ1-5; v_call: TRBV6-6; d_call: TRBD1; cdr3_aa: CASSYQGARNQPQHF
j_call: TRBJ1-1; v_call: TRBV13; d_call: NA; cdr3_aa: CASSLVGRTEAFF